These 6 T cell receptor beta chains were all obtained from the same sample, sequenced in a study of blood T cell repertoires in COVID-19. TCRdb's table, derived via immunoSEQ multiplex PCR, lists solely in-frame clones and lacks some. The repertoire holds about 140,000 clones, with over 80% as singletons. The sample taken for sequencing was PBMCs or T cells enriched from blood (not recorded which). These TCRs come from a woman aged 40 to 50 who had recovered from COVID-19.

The chain combines TRBV6-6 with TRBJ2-3; TRBD2 might be the D (6 bases). CDR3 length: 15 amino acids. Germline V gene data show CDR1 as MNHNY and CDR2 as SVGAGI (reference sequence). Trimming shortened V by 4 bases and J by 2 bases, and 13 bases separated the two germline ends. Written as DNA, the CDR3 is TGTGCCAGCAGTTCCCCGGCGGGACTCACAGATACGCAGTATTTT. Translating it yields CASSSPAGLTDTQYF.

The V gene is TRBV5-1, the J gene TRBJ1-4; D is undetermined. From germline, CDR1 is SGHRS and CDR2 YFSETQ. This CDR3 comprises 15 residues. V lost 4 bases and J 4 bases, leaving 14 bases between the germline ends. The CDR3 bases are TGCGCCAGCAGCACCTCAGGAGCGGATAATGAAAAACTGTTTTTT. Amino acids: CASSTSGADNEKLFF. Full variable domain (remainder filled in from reference TRBV5-1 and TRBJ1-4): KAGVTQTPRYLIKTRGQQVTLSCSPISGHRSVSWYQQTPGQGLQFLFEYFSETQRNKGNFPGRFSGRQFSNSRSEMNVSTLELGDSALYLCASSTSGADNEKLFFGSGTQLSVL.

The rearrangement links TRBV19 to TRBJ1-6; D is unclear. The germline gives CDR1 LNHDA, CDR2 SQIVND (reference sequence). The CDR3 sequence is 14 residues long. The V gene lost 1 base and the J gene lost 8 bases, with 9 bases spanning the gap. CDR3 sequence reads: CASSIGQNDSPLHF. The CDR3 nucleotides read TGTGCCAGTAGTATAGGGCAGAACGATTCACCCCTCCACTTT.

This clone turned up a few times. The CDR3: CATKGGADGELFF. As DNA, the CDR3 is TGTGCCACCAAAGGGGGCGCGGACGGGGAGCTGTTTTTT. The V call is TRBV24-1, the J call TRBJ2-2; 7 nucleotides match TRBD1. From germline, CDR1 is KGHDR and CDR2 SFDVKD. The CDR3 runs to 13 residues. The junction had 6 bases not matched to a gene; V was cut back by 8 bases and J by 7 bases.

This rearrangement joins TRBV12-5 to TRBJ1-3; D perhaps matches TRBD1 (5 bases). The CDR3 length is 12 residues. Trimming removed 6 bases at V and 5 bases at J, with 8 bases between. Germline CDR1 LGHNT, CDR2 FRNRAP. CDR3 protein: CASGTDRNTIYF. The CDR3 DNA is TGTGCTAGTGGAACGGACAGAAACACCATATATTTT.

V gene TRBV6-2 or TRBV6-3 combines with J gene TRBJ2-7; 7 bases map to TRBD2. Germline CDR1 is MNHEY and CDR2 is SVGEGT. The V and J ends lost 2 bases and 0 bases, in that order; junction bases with no gene match: 13. The CDR3 has 18 residues. The chain's CDR3 is CASSYPLPTSRTSYEQYF. CDR3 DNA sequence: TGTGCCAGCAGTTACCCCCTGCCGACTAGCCGGACCTCCTACGAGCAGTACTTC.